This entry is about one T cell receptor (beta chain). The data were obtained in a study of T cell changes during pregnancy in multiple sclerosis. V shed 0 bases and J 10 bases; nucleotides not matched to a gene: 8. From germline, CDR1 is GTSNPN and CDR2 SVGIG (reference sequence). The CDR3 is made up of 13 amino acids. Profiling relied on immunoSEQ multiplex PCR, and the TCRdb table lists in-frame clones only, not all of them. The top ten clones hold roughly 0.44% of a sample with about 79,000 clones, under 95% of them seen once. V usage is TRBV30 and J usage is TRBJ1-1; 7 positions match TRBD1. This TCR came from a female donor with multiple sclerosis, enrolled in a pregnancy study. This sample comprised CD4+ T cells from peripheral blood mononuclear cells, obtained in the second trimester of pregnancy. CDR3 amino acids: CAWSVRGTEGAFF. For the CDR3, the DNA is TGTGCCTGGAGTGTACGGGGGACAGAGGGAGCTTTCTTT.